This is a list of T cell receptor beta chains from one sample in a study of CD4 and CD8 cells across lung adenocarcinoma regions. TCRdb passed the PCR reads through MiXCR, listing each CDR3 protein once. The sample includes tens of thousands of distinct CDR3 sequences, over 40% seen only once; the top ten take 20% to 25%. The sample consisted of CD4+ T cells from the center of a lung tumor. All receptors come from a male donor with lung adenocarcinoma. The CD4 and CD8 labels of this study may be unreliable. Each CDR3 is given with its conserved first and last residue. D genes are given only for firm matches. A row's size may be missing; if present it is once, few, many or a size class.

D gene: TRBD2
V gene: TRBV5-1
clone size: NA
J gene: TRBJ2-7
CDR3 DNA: TGCGCCAGCAGCGTGGCGGGGGGGGGCGGTGGCCTGGATACGCAGTACTTC
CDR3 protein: CASSVAGGGGGLDTQYF

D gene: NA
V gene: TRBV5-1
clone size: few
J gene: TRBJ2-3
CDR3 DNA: TGCGCCAGCAGCTGGAGCGAGCCCACAGATACGCAGTATTTT
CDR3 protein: CASSWSEPTDTQYF

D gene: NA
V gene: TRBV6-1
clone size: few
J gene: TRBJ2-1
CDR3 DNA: TGTGCCAGCAGCCCCCCTATCTACAATGAGCAGTTCTTC
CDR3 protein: CASSPPIYNEQFF

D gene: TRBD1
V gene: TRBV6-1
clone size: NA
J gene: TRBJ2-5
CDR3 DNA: TGTGGCAGGGGGCACGGGGAAGGTGACACAGAGACCCAGTACTTC
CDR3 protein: CGRGHGEGDTETQYF

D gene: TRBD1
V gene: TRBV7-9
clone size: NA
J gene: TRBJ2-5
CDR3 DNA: TGTGCCAGCAGTTACTGGGGGACAGGGGAGGGATTCGGGGGCCGGGACCAAGAGACTCAGTACTTC
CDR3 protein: CASSYWGTGEGFGGRDQETQYF

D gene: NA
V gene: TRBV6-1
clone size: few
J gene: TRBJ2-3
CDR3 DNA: TGTGCCAGCAGTGACTTCGGGTGGGATACGCAGTATTTT
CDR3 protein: CASSDFGWDTQYF

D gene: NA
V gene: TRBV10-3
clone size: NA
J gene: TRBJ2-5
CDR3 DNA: TGTGCGGGGCGTGGGGGCACGGCCCAAGAGACCCAGTACTTC
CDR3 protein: CAGRGGTAQETQYF

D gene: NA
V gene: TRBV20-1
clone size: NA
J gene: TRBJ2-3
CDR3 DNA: TGCAGTGCTATGGTCGGGCTGAGTATCACAGATACGCAGTATTTT
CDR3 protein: CSAMVGLSITDTQYF

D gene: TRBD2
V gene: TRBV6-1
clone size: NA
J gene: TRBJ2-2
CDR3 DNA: TGTGCCAGCAGCGGAGCGGGAGGGCCGGACGGGGAGCTATTTTTT
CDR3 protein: CASSGAGGPDGELFF

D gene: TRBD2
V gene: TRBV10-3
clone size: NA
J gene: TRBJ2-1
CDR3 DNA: TGTGCCATCAGTCCGGGACTAGCGGGAGACAATGAGCAGTTCTTC
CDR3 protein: CAISPGLAGDNEQFF

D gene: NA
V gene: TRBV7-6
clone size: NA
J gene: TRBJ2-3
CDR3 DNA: NA
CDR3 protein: CASSLGGWGSGSKDIQYF

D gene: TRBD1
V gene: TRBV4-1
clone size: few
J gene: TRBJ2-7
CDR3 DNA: TGCGCCAGCAGCCAACCTGAAGCGACAGGGACCTACGAGCAGTACTTC
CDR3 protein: CASSQPEATGTYEQYF

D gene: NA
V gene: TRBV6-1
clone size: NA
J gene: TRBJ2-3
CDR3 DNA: TGTGCCAGCGTCTCAAGGGGGATAGGCAAAGATACTCAGTATTTT
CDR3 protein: CASVSRGIGKDTQYF

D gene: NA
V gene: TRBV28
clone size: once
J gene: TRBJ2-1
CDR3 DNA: TGTGCCAGCAGGGGCCTACAGGCAGGGCGCTCCGATGAGCAGTTTTTC
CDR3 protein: CASRGLQAGRSDEQFF

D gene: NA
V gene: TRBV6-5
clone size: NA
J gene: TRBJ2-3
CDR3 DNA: TGTGCCAGCAGACTCCAGTCTGTGAGCACAGAGAAGCAGTATTTT
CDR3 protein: CASRLQSVSTEKQYF

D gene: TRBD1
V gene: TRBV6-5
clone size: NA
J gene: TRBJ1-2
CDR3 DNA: TGTGCCAGCAGTTACGACAGGGCTCCCTATGGCTACACCTTC
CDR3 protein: CASSYDRAPYGYTF

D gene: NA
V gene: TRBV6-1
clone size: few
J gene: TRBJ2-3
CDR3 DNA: TGTGCCAGCAGTGAGAGGACAGGCACAGATACGCAGTATTTT
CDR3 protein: CASSERTGTDTQYF

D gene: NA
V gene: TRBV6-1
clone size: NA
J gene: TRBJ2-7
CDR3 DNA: TGTGCCAGCAGAGACCGGACGGGGAGCTCCTACGAGCAGTACTTC
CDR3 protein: CASRDRTGSSYEQYF

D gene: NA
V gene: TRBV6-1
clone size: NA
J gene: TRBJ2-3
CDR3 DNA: TGTGCCAGCAGACTCCAGGCTGGAAGCCCAGAGGCGCAGTATTTT
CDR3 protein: CASRLQAGSPEAQYF

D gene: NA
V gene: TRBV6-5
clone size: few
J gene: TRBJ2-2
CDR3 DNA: TGTGCCAGCAGACTCCAGTCCGGGATTACCGGGACGCTGTATTTT
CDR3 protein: CASRLQSGITGTLYF

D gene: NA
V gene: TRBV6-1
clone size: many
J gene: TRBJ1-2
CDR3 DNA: TGTGCCAGCAGTGAACCCCCAGGGTTTGGCTACACCTTC
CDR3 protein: CASSEPPGFGYTF

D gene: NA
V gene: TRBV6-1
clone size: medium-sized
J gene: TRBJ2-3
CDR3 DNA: TGTGCCAGCACCAACCCACTGTCCGGTGATACGCAGTATTTT
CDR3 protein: CASTNPLSGDTQYF